The sequence of this T cell receptor beta chain was determined in a study of cytomegalovirus exposure and HLA in healthy donors. Measured with immunoSEQ multiplex PCR; TCRdb has only the in-frame clones, and not every one. The table has about 150,000 clones, roughly 84% seen once. Study conclusions and caveats: In vitro work confirmed that a few CMV-associated chains recognize CMV antigens.

Deletions cut 4 bases from V and 0 bases from J, with 10 bases between. The CDR3 has 16 residues. In germline, CDR1 is MDHEN, CDR2 SYDVKM. Turning to this clone: The antigen is unknown.

The origin of this receptor is a human donor in good health. Sequenced material: PBMCs. V and J are TRBV28 and TRBJ2-6; weak D call: TRBD2 (6 bases). This CDR3 is CASSWGENSGANVLTF. DNA for the CDR3: TGTGCCAGCAGTTGGGGGGAAAACTCTGGGGCCAACGTCCTGACTTTC.